The clone carrying this T cell receptor (beta chain) occurred once. The antigen is not known. V lost 6 bases and J lost 6; bases outside the gene matches: 4. Germline CDR1 and CDR2: MRHNA and SNTAGT. This CDR3 is built from 13 residues. Generated by immunoSEQ multiplex PCR, the TCRdb table keeps only in-frame clones and is missing some. Of 10,000 or so clones listed, 85% to 90% are singletons. Stated time point: newly diagnosed, previously untreated cHL patient sample. Magnetic negative selection was used to purify CD8+ T cells from thawed PBMCs. As a comparison, the study used PBMCs from newly diagnosed, untreated classical Hodgkin lymphoma. This sample is drawn from a study of PD-1 blockade in classical Hodgkin lymphoma. Overall study findings and caveats: Relative to healthy donors, newly diagnosed patients reportedly had lower baseline TCR diversity, which was reported as lower still in relapsed/refractory patients. Although disease activity or prior therapy may be involved, causes of the repertoire differences remain undefined.

The chain is built from TRBV6-4 and TRBJ2-1, with 8 bases lining up with TRBD2. The source of this sequence is a human donor with classical Hodgkin lymphoma. The specimen sequenced was CD8+ T cells from blood. CDR3 region: CASSYGTSNEQFF. The CDR3 nucleotides read TGTGCCAGCAGCTACGGGACTAGCAATGAGCAGTTCTTC.